These 17 T cell receptor beta chains originate from one sample sequenced in a study of blood T cells in healthy people across ages. Together with a sample-barcoded 5' primer, a J-beta primer mix was included in a second PCR lasting about 6 to 11 cycles. A single record per CDR3 protein comes from TCRdb applying MiXCR to the 5' RACE reads. The sample contains about 1 million distinct CDR3 sequences, 25% of which appear only once. These data are also associated with another study on T cells of mothers and their children.

The sequenced sample was blood. The origin of the receptors is a girl aged 2-10 years in good health.

This clonotype was picked up a small number of times. The chain uses TRBV15 and TRBJ2-5, with 11 bases aligning to TRBD2. The J call is in doubt because the DNA end fits TRBJ2-7 better. This CDR3 spans 17 amino acids. In germline, CDR1 is LNHNV, CDR2 YYDKDF (reference sequence). The CDR3 DNA follows: TGTGCCACCAGCAGAAGACCTTGGACTAGCGGGTCCTACGAGCAGTACTTC. It codes for CATSRRPWTSGSYEQYF.

The CDR3 region is CASSPSYKRETQYF. The CDR3 DNA follows: TGTGCCAGCAGCCCGTCCTATAAGAGAGAGACCCAGTACTTC. This chain uses TRBV11-2 with TRBJ2-5; D is unclear. Germline values: CDR1 SGHAT, CDR2 FQNNGV. The CDR3 covers 14 residues. Trimming stripped 5 bases from V and 4 bases from J, with 14 bases between.

This clonotype was picked up a small number of times. This chain joins TRBV6-1 and TRBJ1-2; D gene ambiguous. This CDR3 is 14 amino acids long. V lost 4 bases, J lost 3 bases, and 12 bases lay in between. Germline loops: CDR1 MNHNS, CDR2 SASEGT. The DNA of the CDR3 is TGTGCCAGCAGTGGGGCTCCAAGGGACTATGGCTACACCTTC. Translation: CASSGAPRDYGYTF.

Only a few counts were recorded for this clonotype. J is TRBJ2-4 and V is TRBV7-2, with 7 bases that match TRBD1. Germline CDR1 SGHTA, CDR2 FQGNSA. V trimming: 5 bases; J trimming: 8 bases; junction bases outside the gene matches: 12. CDR3 length: 15 residues. CDR3 protein: CASSPDRARSDIQYF. CDR3 bases: TGTGCCAGCAGCCCAGACAGGGCTAGATCGGACATTCAGTACTTC.

This clonotype was counted between two and nine times. This chain connects TRBV6-5 to TRBJ2-7; possibly TRBD2 for D (7 bases). This CDR3 is 14 amino acids long. V was cut by 6 bases and J by 1 base, with 13 bases left in between. The germline V gene has CDR1 MNHEY and CDR2 SVGAGI. The CDR3 sequence: CASRVRGGSYEQYF. The CDR3 bases are TGTGCCAGCAGGGTTAGGGGGGGTTCCTACGAGCAGTACTTC.

The rearrangement uses TRBV4-1 and TRBJ2-7; 9 nucleotides align to TRBD1. V lost 0 bases and J lost 0; bases outside the gene matches: 12. CDR1 is MGHRA, CDR2 YSYEKL, per germline. The CDR3 totals 19 residues. CDR3 sequence (DNA): TGCGCCAGCAGCCAAGATCGCGGACAGGGGAAGATCGGCTCCTACGAGCAGTACTTC. This gives the protein CASSQDRGQGKIGSYEQYF.

This clonotype was counted between two and nine times. The chain recombines TRBV5-1 with TRBJ1-2; possibly TRBD1 for D (6 bases). V was trimmed by 3 bases and J by 5 bases, leaving 11 bases between them. CDR1 SGHRS and CDR2 YFSETQ come from the germline V gene. This CDR3 contains 13 residues. The CDR3: CASSWTASYGYTF. CDR3 sequence (DNA): TGCGCCAGCAGCTGGACAGCTTCGTATGGCTACACCTTC.

The rearrangement uses TRBV7-8 and TRBJ2-7; 8 bases agree with TRBD1. The germline V gene has CDR1 SGHVS and CDR2 FQNEAQ. The CDR3 covers 14 residues. V shed 5 bases and J 1 base; nucleotides not matched to a gene: 4. The CDR3: CASSARDRSYEQYF. The CDR3 region has the DNA TGTGCCAGCAGCGCCCGGGACAGGTCCTACGAGCAGTACTTC. Full variable domain (rest looked up from reference TRBV7-8 and TRBJ2-7): GAGVSQSPRYKVAKRGQDVALRCDPISGHVSLFWYQQALGQGPEFLTYFQNEAQLDKSGLPSDRFFAERPEGSVSTLKIQRTQQEDSAVYLCASSARDRSYEQYFGPGTRLTVT.

The chain links TRBV3-1 to TRBJ2-4, with TRBD1 matching 12 bases. This CDR3 contains 15 residues. The V and J ends lost 0 bases and 8 bases, in that order; junction bases with no gene match: 2. The V gene's germline CDR1 is LGHDT and CDR2 YNNKEL (reference sequence). The CDR3: CASSQEGTGGDIQYF. CDR3 nucleotide sequence: TGTGCCAGCAGCCAAGAAGGGACAGGGGGCGACATTCAGTACTTC.

Written as DNA, the CDR3 is TGCAGTGCTGAAACCCCGGGACAGGGGGTAGATACGCAGTATTTT. It codes for CSAETPGQGVDTQYF. This chain links TRBV20-1 with TRBJ2-3, with 11 nucleotides matching TRBD1. The germline V gene has CDR1 DFQATT and CDR2 SNEGSKA (reference sequence). The CDR3 is 15 amino acids. Germline trimming cut 5 bases from V and 5 bases from J; bases unmatched to any gene: 9.

This clonotype was detected only a few times. The V call is TRBV12-3 or TRBV12-4, the J call TRBJ2-5; D is uncertain. The DNA end is more similar to TRBJ2-1, so the J call may be wrong. The CDR3 consists of 13 residues. CDR3 coding DNA: TGTGCCAGCAGTTTTTTAAGCCTCGAAGGGCAGTTCTTC. The encoded protein is CASSFLSLEGQFF.

This clonotype was observed a handful of times. The chain links TRBV3-1 to TRBJ1-1, with TRBD1 matching 9 bases. Germline assignment: CDR1 LGHDT and CDR2 YNNKEL (reference sequence). This CDR3 is built from 15 residues. V was pared by 5 bases and J by 5 bases, with 9 bases of the junction left unmatched. DNA for the CDR3: TGTGCCAGCAGCTCCGGGACAGGGCGTAGAACTGAAGCTTTCTTT. It is translated as CASSSGTGRRTEAFF.

V usage is TRBV12-3 or TRBV12-4 and J usage is TRBJ2-5, with D possibly TRBD2 on 5 matching bases. The J call may be incorrect, as the DNA end agrees better with TRBJ2-1. CDR3 length: 14 amino acids. Here the CDR3 reads CASLSGLAENEQFF. Here the CDR3 DNA reads TGTGCCAGCTTGAGTGGGCTAGCTGAGAATGAGCAGTTCTTC.

This clonotype showed up just a few times. The chain has TRBV20-1 and TRBJ1-3; maybe TRBD1 (6 bases). The V gene lost 1 base and the J gene lost 2 bases, with 18 bases spanning the gap. This CDR3 contains 17 residues. Germline CDR1 is DFQATT and CDR2 is SNEGSKA (reference sequence). The CDR3 loop reads CSARATPRGLTGNTIYF. The CDR3 region has the DNA TGCAGTGCTAGAGCCACCCCCAGGGGATTAACTGGAAACACCATATATTTT.

This clonotype was seen only a few times. The chain combines TRBV5-1 with TRBJ1-2; D remains ambiguous. The CDR3 loop spans 15 amino acids. Germline values: CDR1 SGHRS, CDR2 YFSETQ. V was pared by 0 bases and J by 2 bases, with 11 bases between. CDR3 loop: CASSLVRESNYGYTF. CDR3 DNA: TGCGCCAGCAGCTTGGTTCGGGAAAGCAACTATGGCTACACCTTC.

The chain links TRBV29-1 to TRBJ2-5; 12 bases fit TRBD2. The J call may be in error: the DNA end matches TRBJ2-1 better. The CDR3 runs 13 residues. Per the germline V gene, CDR1 is SQVTM and CDR2 is ANQGSEA. In DNA form, the CDR3 reads TGCAGCGCCCAACTAGCGGGAGGAGGTGAGCAGTTCTTC. Its protein is CSAQLAGGGEQFF.

The rearrangement uses TRBV4-2 and TRBJ1-2; 7 bases map to TRBD1. V trimming: 2 bases; J trimming: 6 bases; junction bases outside the gene matches: 6. From germline, CDR1 is LGHNA and CDR2 YNFKEQ. The length of the CDR3 is 14 residues. As DNA, the CDR3 is TGTGCCAGCAGCCAATCAACAGGGGTAGATGGCTACACCTTC. As protein: CASSQSTGVDGYTF.